This TCR beta chain was documented in a study of T cells in Graves' hyperthyroidism and ophthalmopathy. Researchers barred patients who had uncontrolled infection, other autoimmune disease, pregnancy or lactation. The diagnoses drew upon clinical symptoms, serum thyroxine and TRAb, thyroid ultrasound and orbital computed tomography. Amplified TCR beta CDR3 regions derived from RNA transcripts. TCR CDR3 underwent first-round RT-PCR with the HTBI primer set. TCRdb ran MiXCR on the multiplex PCR reads and lists one entry per CDR3 protein. This sample has about 610,000 distinct CDR3 sequences, with around 45% found just once. Germline loops: CDR1 MDHEN, CDR2 SYDVKM. With V trimmed by 10 bases and J by 0 bases, 7 bases remained unmatched. The CDR3 has 14 residues. The study, taken as a whole, reports: A median approximately 6.8 months before onset, the model predicted ophthalmopathy. Also found in blood were most expanded thyroid clonotypes above 0.001.

There are a few counts of this clonotype. What it binds is unknown. This clonotype was obtained from a woman between 18 and 30 years old with Graves' hyperthyroidism. Source material: peripheral blood or thyroid tissue (not recorded which). The chain couples TRBV28 to TRBJ2-7; 9 bases fit TRBD1. The DNA of the CDR3 is TGTGCCACGTCTACAGGGGGCGCCTCCTACGAGCAGTACTTC. It is translated as CATSTGGASYEQYF.